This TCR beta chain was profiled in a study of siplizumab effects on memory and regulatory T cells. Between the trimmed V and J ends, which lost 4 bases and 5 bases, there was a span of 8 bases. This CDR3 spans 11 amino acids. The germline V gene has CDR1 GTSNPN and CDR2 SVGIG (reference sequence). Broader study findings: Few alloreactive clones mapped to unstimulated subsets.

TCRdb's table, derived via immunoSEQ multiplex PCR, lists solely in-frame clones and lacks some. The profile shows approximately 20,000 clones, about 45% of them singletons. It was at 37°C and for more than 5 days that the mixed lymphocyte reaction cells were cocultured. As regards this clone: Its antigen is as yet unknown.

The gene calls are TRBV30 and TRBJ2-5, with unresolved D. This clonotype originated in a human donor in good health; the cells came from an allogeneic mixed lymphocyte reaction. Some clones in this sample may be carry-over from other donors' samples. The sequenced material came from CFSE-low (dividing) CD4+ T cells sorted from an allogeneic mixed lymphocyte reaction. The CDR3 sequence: CAWTPVETQYF. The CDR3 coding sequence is TGTGCCTGGACACCAGTCGAGACCCAGTACTTC.